This T cell receptor (beta chain) is from a study of identical twins. Study conclusions and caveats: Within cord blood, abundant beta clonotypes carried fewer insertions, but memory repertoires showed no such trend. Possibly, invariant MAIT and iNKT cells partly confounded zero-insertion analyses.

The V end was cut by 4 bases, the J end by 0 bases, with 10 bases between. From germline, CDR1 is SGHRS and CDR2 YFSETQ. CDR3 length equals 14 residues. This clonotype was recorded at least ten times. Its cognate antigen is unknown. A single record per CDR3 protein comes from TCRdb applying MiXCR to the 5' RACE reads. In the table there are under 450,000 distinct CDR3 sequences, approximately 17% of which are singletons. The chain uses TRBV5-1 and TRBJ2-5; D is tentatively TRBD1 or TRBD2 (6 bases each). The sequenced sample consisted of naive T cells sorted from blood. The receptor comes from a man aged 45-65 years in good health. The CDR3 DNA reads as TGCGCCAGCAGCCCGCGGGACAACCAAGAGACCCAGTACTTC. Translating gives CASSPRDNQETQYF.